The count of the clone carrying this T cell receptor beta chain is one. What it binds is not known. Repertoires were generated with immunoSEQ multiplex PCR, while TCRdb's copy carries only in-frame clones and drops some. Among 550,000 to 650,000 clones, 95% to 97% were seen once, and the ten largest hold approximately 0.1%. The sample belongs to a study of shared clonotypes between healthy human individuals. Positive CCR7 selection of CD45RO-negative cells yielded the naive CD8 cells, and terminally differentiated effector memory CD45RA+ cells were excluded. Broader study findings: Clonotypes which were not shared had lower generation probabilities than clonotypes that all four donors shared.

V dropped 2 bases and J dropped 0 bases, with 13 bases sitting between them. The CDR3 covers 16 residues. Germline-derived CDR1 and CDR2 are SEHNR and FQNEAQ (reference sequence). This clonotype was sampled from a woman in her 30s in good health. Input material: naive CD8+ T cells sorted from blood. The chain joins TRBV7-9 to TRBJ1-2, with D perhaps TRBD1 (5 bases). The CDR3 bases are TGTGCCAGCAGCTTAACCTACGGGGGTACTAACTATGGCTACACCTTC. Its protein is CASSLTYGGTNYGYTF. The whole variable domain, filled in from reference TRBV7-9 and TRBJ1-2, reads DTGVSQNPRHKITKRGQNVTFRCDPISEHNRLYWYRQTLGQGPEFLTYFQNEAQLEKSRLLSDRFSAERPKGSFSTLEIQRTEQGDSAMYLCASSLTYGGTNYGYTFGSGTRLTVV.